This T cell receptor (beta chain) was recovered during a study of Graves' ophthalmopathy and Graves' hyperthyroidism. Study results and limitations: Stable hyperthyroidism and ophthalmopathy were told apart by a 13-signature model, which achieved 87.88% sensitivity and roughly 80% specificity.

This clonotype was observed at least ten times. Its antigen is undetermined. As the template, RNA transcripts were used to amplify TCR beta CDR3 regions. RT-PCR in the first round used HTBI primers; a second-round multiplex PCR followed. TCRdb re-called the multiplex PCR reads through MiXCR, storing one row per CDR3 protein. This sample yields around 600,000 distinct CDR3 sequences, of which about 40% are seen a single time; over 2.5% belongs to the top ten. Germline CDR1 SNHLY, CDR2 FYNNEI. The CDR3 extends over 14 amino acids. Trimming pared 7 bases from V and 5 bases from J, leaving 17 bases between. PBMCs came from more than 7.5 ml of fresh peripheral blood.

Material: peripheral blood. The chain combines TRBV2 with TRBJ2-5; a weak D match, TRBD1 (6 bases). This TCR was recovered from an adult man with Graves' ophthalmopathy. The CDR3 region has the DNA TGTGCCAGCAATGGACAGAATGCTCGTGAGACCCAGTACTTC. Translating gives CASNGQNARETQYF. The whole variable domain, remainder taken from reference TRBV2 and TRBJ2-5, is EPEVTQTPSHQVTQMGQEVILRCVPISNHLYFYWYRQILGQKVEFLVSFYNNEISEKSEIFDDQFSVERPDGSNFTLKIRSTKLEDSAMYFCASNGQNARETQYFGPGTRLLVL.